One sample yielded the 9 T cell receptor beta chains listed below, sequenced in a study of cytomegalovirus exposure and HLA in healthy donors (dated by TCRdb to about 2017). Library prep was done by the immunoSEQ multiplex PCR assay. A mixture of 60 forward primers for TCR Vbeta segments and 13 reverse primers for TCR Jbeta segments was used in the multiplex PCR. The source is immuneACCESS, and TCRdb retained only in-frame sequences with V and J called. Part of the clones is not carried over; for the studies checked, unresolved V genes explain less than half of this, and the remainder is unexplained. Present in this sample are some 130,000 clones, roughly two thirds of which were seen just once. Roughly 1.6% of the sample is held by the ten biggest clonotypes. The sequencing sample was made of PBMCs. The receptor source for this set is a man aged 25-45 years in good health and CMV-seropositive.

The chain couples TRBV15 to TRBJ2-7, with 9 bases that match TRBD2. The CDR3 spans 16 residues. V shed 3 bases and J 3 bases; nucleotides not matched to a gene: 9. In germline, CDR1 is LNHNV, CDR2 YYDKDF (reference sequence). The CDR3 protein is CATSRARTSANYEQYF. The CDR3 nucleotides read TGTGCCACCAGCAGGGCTAGGACTAGCGCAAACTACGAGCAGTACTTC.

This clone has just a few counts. V gene TRBV5-6 combines with J gene TRBJ1-1; unclear D gene. V dropped 0 bases and J dropped 3 bases, with 12 bases sitting between them. This CDR3 is built from 15 residues. Germline-derived CDR1 and CDR2 are SGHDT and YYEEEE. CDR3 residues: CASSLVEALYTEAFF. The CDR3 nucleotides are TGTGCCAGCAGCTTGGTGGAGGCATTGTACACTGAAGCTTTCTTT.

This clone was detected only once. V and J are TRBV2 and TRBJ2-7; 13 nucleotides match TRBD2. This CDR3 is 13 amino acids long. The V and J ends lost 10 bases and 7 bases, in that order; junction bases with no gene match: 7. From germline, CDR1 is SNHLY and CDR2 FYNNEI. The CDR3 reads CAISGLAGVEQYF. The CDR3 DNA follows: TGTGCCATCTCCGGACTAGCGGGAGTTGAGCAGTACTTC.

The V call is TRBV27, the J call TRBJ2-1; perhaps TRBD2 as D (6 bases). This CDR3 contains 14 residues. CDR1 MNHEY and CDR2 SMNVEV come from the germline V gene (reference sequence). Trimming removed 6 bases at V and 5 bases at J, with 14 bases between. The DNA of the CDR3 is TGTGCCAGCAGCCTCCGGGACTGGAACAATGAGCAGTTCTTC. It yields the protein CASSLRDWNNEQFF.

V and J are TRBV7-6 and TRBJ2-7, with D possibly TRBD1 on 5 matching bases. Germline CDR1 is SGHVS and CDR2 is FNYEAQ. The CDR3 loop spans 15 amino acids. Trimming shortened V by 2 bases and J by 5 bases, and 16 bases separated the two germline ends. The CDR3 loop is CASSLPPAGINEQYF. In DNA form, the CDR3 reads TGTGCCAGCAGCTTACCCCCCGCAGGGATAAACGAGCAGTACTTC.

The genes are TRBV7-3 and TRBJ2-5, with D hard to call. The length of the CDR3 is 12 residues. The V gene's germline CDR1 is SGHTA and CDR2 FQGTGA. V lost 5 bases to trimming and J lost 4 bases, with 8 bases between them. CDR3: CASSKNGETQYF. The CDR3 bases are TGTGCCAGCAGCAAAAACGGAGAGACCCAGTACTTC.

The chain has TRBV5-1 and TRBJ2-3; D is perhaps TRBD1 (6 bases). The germline V gene encodes CDR1 SGHRS and CDR2 YFSETQ. V was pared by 3 bases and J by 2 bases, with 19 bases between. CDR3 length equals 17 residues. The CDR3 is CASSSGRTVQFTDTQYF. Here the CDR3 DNA reads TGCGCCAGCAGCTCCGGCCGGACAGTACAATTCACAGATACGCAGTATTTT.

The J gene is TRBJ2-1, the V gene TRBV28, with 11 bases aligning to TRBD2. Unmatched junction bases numbered 4, after V lost 3 bases and J lost 0 bases. The CDR3 runs 17 residues. The germline V gene has CDR1 MDHEN and CDR2 SYDVKM. The CDR3 nucleotides are TGTGCCAGCAGTTTCTTGGGACTAGCGGACTCCTACAATGAGCAGTTCTTC. Translated: CASSFLGLADSYNEQFF.

The V call is TRBV13, the J call TRBJ2-7; 7 nucleotides match TRBD2. The V and J ends lost 4 bases and 1 base, in that order; junction bases with no gene match: 13. CDR3 length: 17 residues. CDR1 is PRHDT and CDR2 is FYEKMQ in the germline V gene (reference sequence). Written as DNA, the CDR3 is TGTGCCAGCAGCTCTTCTTGGGCCGGGACTAAGTCCTACGAGCAGTACTTC. Amino acid sequence: CASSSSWAGTKSYEQYF.